This entry describes one T cell receptor (beta chain). The antigen is undetermined. The source of the sample is a study of T cells in narcolepsy. This CDR3 spans 17 amino acids. The germline V and J ends were trimmed by 5 bases and 1 base, with 18 bases remaining between them. CDR1 and CDR2 from the germline V gene are LGHNT and FRNRAP. Clones were read by immunoSEQ multiplex PCR, and TCRdb kept only the in-frame ones, dropping some. Of 15,000 to 17,000 clones listed, roughly 85% were seen once; the top ten hold roughly 34%. Overall study findings and caveats: Autoreactive clone sequences were missing from some blood memory CD4+ repertoires.

The chain has TRBV12-5 and TRBJ2-1, with a weak D call TRBD2 (6 bases). The sequence came from a human donor in good health. Sequencing was carried out using memory (CD45RA-) CD4+ T cells from blood. The CDR3 nucleotides read TGTGCTAGTGGTACAACTAGGAGTAGCGGTTCCTACAATGAGCAGTTCTTC. It translates to CASGTTRSSGSYNEQFF. Looking up the rest from reference TRBV12-5 and TRBJ2-1 gives the full variable domain: DARVTQTPRHKVTEMGQEVTMRCQPILGHNTVFWYRQTMMQGLELLAYFRNRAPLDDSGMPKDRFSAEMPDATLATLKIQPSEPRDSAVYFCASGTTRSSGSYNEQFFGPGTRLTVL.